The text below deals with one T cell receptor (beta chain). The antigen is undetermined. This sample was taken from a study of T cell responses to AZD1222 COVID-19 vaccine. Findings of the study overall: Donors skewed white British and female; clonal diversity was possibly underestimated. Regions left unmutated in variants are reportedly the target of nearly half of spike-specific TCRs.

The CDR3 covers 15 residues. J gave up 0 bases and V 5 bases, and 4 bases lay outside the gene matches. Germline CDR1 MNHNY, CDR2 SVGAGI (reference sequence). Using immunoSEQ multiplex PCR, the repertoire was profiled, and TCRdb retains in-frame clones only, with some absent. The sample lists around 97,000 clones, about nine tenths seen once, with under 50% in the top ten. The clonotype comes from an adult in good health. This material consisted of peripheral blood, taken on day 0 of AZD1222 vaccination. The V and J genes are TRBV6-6 and TRBJ1-3; TRBD1 matches at 7 bases. In DNA, the CDR3 is TGTGCCAGCAGTCCCAGGGGGATCTCTGGAAACACCATATATTTT. This translates into CASSPRGISGNTIYF.